One and the same sample provided the 22 T cell receptor beta chains below, sequenced in a study of cytomegalovirus exposure and HLA in healthy donors. 60 Vbeta and 13 Jbeta primers were used in PCR. The repertoire was sequenced with immunoSEQ multiplex PCR; TCRdb's copy has only in-frame clones and lacks some. The sample carries 120,000 to 150,000 clones, about 70% recorded once. The sequenced sample consisted of PBMCs. These receptor sequences come from a man aged 18 to 29 in good health and CMV-seronegative.

CDR3 residues: CASSRLVAATNEKLFF. The CDR3 bases are TGTGCCAGCAGCCGTCTTGTAGCTGCAACTAATGAAAAACTGTTTTTT. The chain has TRBV7-9 and TRBJ1-4; D remains ambiguous. Germline V gene lookup returns CDR1 SEHNR and CDR2 FQNEAQ (reference sequence). V dropped 5 bases and J dropped 0 bases, with 13 bases sitting between them. CDR3 size: 16 residues. Filled out from reference TRBV7-9 and TRBJ1-4, the complete variable domain reads DTGVSQNPRHKITKRGQNVTFRCDPISEHNRLYWYRQTLGQGPEFLTYFQNEAQLEKSRLLSDRFSAERPKGSFSTLEIQRTEQGDSAMYLCASSRLVAATNEKLFFGSGTQLSVL.

Notes on this clone: Within the sample, other DNA sequences also encode this same CDR3. V usage is TRBV6-1 and J usage is TRBJ2-7, with 14 bases identical to TRBD2. The germline gives CDR1 MNHNS, CDR2 SASEGT. Trimming at V came to 6 bases and at J to 1 base, leaving 2 bases not matched to a gene. The CDR3 is made up of 15 amino acids. The DNA for the CDR3 is TGTGCCAGCAGCGGACTAGCGGGAGGATCCTACGAGCAGTACTTC. It is translated as CASSGLAGGSYEQYF.

The rearrangement joins TRBV6-5 to TRBJ1-1; D gene unclear. The germline V gene encodes CDR1 MNHEY and CDR2 SVGAGI. The ends were cut back, 6 bases at V and 0 bases at J, with 11 bases in the middle. This CDR3 is built from 14 residues. As DNA, the CDR3 is TGTGCCAGCAGCCCGACAAGCATGAACACTGAAGCTTTCTTT. Translating it yields CASSPTSMNTEAFF.

V is TRBV29-1 and J is TRBJ1-4; 10 bases align to TRBD1. Germline-derived CDR1 and CDR2 are SQVTM and ANQGSEA. Trimming at V came to 3 bases and at J to 8 bases, leaving 12 bases not matched to a gene. This CDR3 has 16 amino acids. The CDR3 DNA reads as TGCAGCGTTGAGGGGTCGGGACAGGGGAGCTCGGAAAAACTGTTTTTT. This gives the protein CSVEGSGQGSSEKLFF. Looking up the rest from reference TRBV29-1 and TRBJ1-4 gives the full variable domain: SAVISQKPSRDICQRGTSLTIQCQVDSQVTMMFWYRQQPGQSLTLIATANQGSEATYESGFVIDKFPISRPNLTFSTLTVSNMSPEDSSIYLCSVEGSGQGSSEKLFFGSGTQLSVL.

The chain combines TRBV6-6 with TRBJ2-7; D is possibly TRBD2 (7 bases). CDR1 is MNHNY and CDR2 is SVGAGI in the germline V gene (reference sequence). V gave up 7 bases and J gave up 0 bases, with 16 bases separating them. This CDR3 is built from 15 residues. The CDR3 sequence: CASTTGGSSSYEQYF. CDR3 coding DNA: TGTGCCAGCACCACGGGGGGCTCGAGCTCCTACGAGCAGTACTTC.

The chain joins TRBV15 to TRBJ2-7, with 7 bases matching TRBD1. Trimming removed 5 bases from V and 1 base from J; junction bases left unmatched: 11. The germline gives CDR1 LNHNV, CDR2 YYDKDF (reference sequence). This CDR3 has 16 amino acids. This chain's CDR3 is CATSRLAGTASYEQYF. The DNA for the CDR3 is TGTGCCACCAGCCGATTAGCCGGGACAGCTTCCTACGAGCAGTACTTC.

The chain links TRBV6-5 to TRBJ2-1; TRBD2 agrees at 8 bases. CDR1 and CDR2 from the germline V gene are MNHEY and SVGAGI. V lost 6 bases and J lost 0; bases outside the gene matches: 4. The CDR3 consists of 15 residues. DNA of the CDR3: TGTGCCAGCAGGCTAGCGGGCCTCTCCTACAATGAGCAGTTCTTC. It specifies CASRLAGLSYNEQFF.

V is TRBV29-1 and J is TRBJ1-2, with D uncertain. CDR1 is SQVTM and CDR2 is ANQGSEA in the germline V gene. V dropped 7 bases and J dropped 5 bases, with 17 bases sitting between them. The CDR3 has 13 residues. The CDR3 DNA reads TGCAGCGCCCCGACCCGGGGTCCTTATGGCTACACCTTC. Translating it yields CSAPTRGPYGYTF.

The chain joins TRBV11-2 to TRBJ2-7; TRBD1 matches 12 bases. This CDR3 has 18 amino acids. V lost 5 bases and J lost 4; bases outside the gene matches: 15. The germline V gene has CDR1 SGHAT and CDR2 FQNNGV. CDR3 residues: CASSPVSRGQGATYEQYF. The CDR3, as DNA: TGTGCCAGCAGCCCCGTTAGTAGGGGACAGGGGGCTACGTACGAGCAGTACTTC.

This clone was picked up a small number of times. V is TRBV4-1 and J is TRBJ2-7; TRBD1 matches at 7 bases. The germline gives CDR1 MGHRA, CDR2 YSYEKL. Trimming took 1 base from V and 3 from J; bases not matched to a gene: 3. The length of the CDR3 is 14 residues. CDR3 DNA: TGCGCCAGCAGCCAAGGAAGGGACAGCTACGAGCAGTACTTC. It specifies CASSQGRDSYEQYF.

The chain is built from TRBV30 and TRBJ1-2; perhaps TRBD1 as D (6 bases). CDR1 and CDR2 from the germline V gene are GTSNPN and SVGIG (reference sequence). V was trimmed by 4 bases and J by 2 bases, leaving 8 bases between them. The CDR3 is 12 residues long. The CDR3 DNA reads as TGTGCCTGGACTGGGGGCAACTATGGCTACACCTTC. This sequence encodes CAWTGGNYGYTF. Drawing the rest from reference TRBV30 and TRBJ1-2, the complete variable domain is SQTIHQWPATLVQPVGSPLSLECTVEGTSNPNLYWYRQAAGRGLQLLFYSVGIGQISSEVPQNLSASRPQDRQFILSSKKLLLSDSGFYLCAWTGGNYGYTFGSGTRLTVV.

The V and J genes are TRBV10-1 and TRBJ1-1; D is possibly TRBD1 (6 bases). Trimming shortened V by 7 bases and J by 1 base, and 19 bases separated the two germline ends. Germline V gene data show CDR1 as WNHNN and CDR2 as SYGVQD (reference sequence). The CDR3 is 16 amino acids. The CDR3 DNA sequence: TGCGCCAGCAACCGGGAGTTCGGGGGGCAGAACACTGAAGCTTTCTTT. The encoded protein is CASNREFGGQNTEAFF.

This clone occurred once. The V and J genes are TRBV5-5 and TRBJ2-4, with D tentatively TRBD1 (5 bases). Germline lookup yields CDR1 SGHKS and CDR2 YYEKEE (reference sequence). Between the trimmed V and J ends, which lost 0 bases and 8 bases, there was a span of 9 bases. The CDR3 has 13 amino acids. The CDR3 region is CASSLGQGYIQYF. In DNA, the CDR3 is TGTGCCAGCAGCTTGGGTCAGGGATACATTCAGTACTTC. Full variable domain (rest looked up from reference TRBV5-5 and TRBJ2-4): DAGVTQSPTHLIKTRGQQVTLRCSPISGHKSVSWYQQVLGQGPQFIFQYYEKEERGRGNFPDRFSARQFPNYSSELNVNALLLGDSALYLCASSLGQGYIQYFGAGTRLSVL.

The chain links TRBV27 to TRBJ2-7; 9 bases line up with TRBD2. The CDR3 length is 15 residues. Trimming removed 3 bases from V and 4 bases from J; junction bases left unmatched: 7. Germline assignment: CDR1 MNHEY and CDR2 SMNVEV (reference sequence). CDR3 DNA: TGTGCCAGCAGTTTCCGAGCGGGGGGCTGGTACGAGCAGTACTTC. It yields the protein CASSFRAGGWYEQYF.

This clone was seen a few times. V usage is TRBV2 and J usage is TRBJ1-1; a possible D gene is TRBD1 (5 bases). The CDR3 runs to 14 residues. The V end was cut by 3 bases, the J end by 2 bases, with 10 bases between. Per germline, CDR1 SNHLY and CDR2 FYNNEI. In DNA form, the CDR3 reads TGTGCCAGCAGTGACAGGGCGGGAAACACTGAAGCTTTCTTT. It is translated as CASSDRAGNTEAFF.

This chain connects TRBV19 to TRBJ1-1, with a possible D match to TRBD1 (6 bases). V lost 3 bases and J 10 bases, leaving 15 bases between the germline ends. This CDR3 spans 13 amino acids. Germline values: CDR1 LNHDA, CDR2 SQIVND (reference sequence). The CDR3 protein is CASSIVLGAVAFF. CDR3 bases: TGTGCCAGTAGTATTGTCCTGGGGGCGGTAGCTTTCTTT.

The chain recombines TRBV30 with TRBJ2-5; possible D gene TRBD2, 5 bases. The germline CDR1 and CDR2 sequences are GTSNPN and SVGIG (reference sequence). Trimming stripped 0 bases from V and 7 bases from J, with 9 bases between. The CDR3 contains 12 residues. CDR3: CAWSVLGRTQYF. CDR3 nucleotides: TGTGCCTGGAGTGTACTAGGTAGGACCCAGTACTTC.

This clone has more than one count but fewer than ten. The chain recombines TRBV10-1 with TRBJ2-7; TRBD1 matches 7 bases. V was clipped by 6 bases and J by 0 bases; unmatched bases: 8. From germline, CDR1 is WNHNN and CDR2 SYGVQD (reference sequence). This CDR3 has 15 residues. The CDR3 DNA is TGCGCCAGCAGCAAAGGGACAGCTAGCTCCTACGAGCAGTACTTC. Translation gives CASSKGTASSYEQYF.

This clone turned up a few times. The genes are TRBV5-1 and TRBJ1-4; D might be TRBD1 (5 bases). The CDR3 is 14 residues long. V was shortened by 1 base and J by 5 bases, with 9 bases between the two germline ends. The germline gives CDR1 SGHRS, CDR2 YFSETQ. CDR3 nucleotide sequence: TGCGCCAGCAGCTTGTTGGACACCAATGAAAAACTGTTTTTT. It yields the protein CASSLLDTNEKLFF.

This rearrangement joins TRBV27 to TRBJ2-1; 13 bases align to TRBD2. Germline-derived CDR1 and CDR2 are MNHEY and SMNVEV (reference sequence). The CDR3 consists of 16 residues. J was trimmed by 7 bases and V by 5 bases; bases with no gene match: 8. In DNA form, the CDR3 reads TGTGCCAGCAGTCCCCGTCGGACTAGCGGGAGTAATGAGCAGTTCTTC. It translates to CASSPRRTSGSNEQFF.

The chain is built from TRBV18 and TRBJ2-1; 8 bases line up with TRBD1. Germline-derived CDR1 and CDR2 are KGHSH and LQKENI. The CDR3 covers 15 residues. After removal of 2 bases from V and 7 bases from J, the junction contained 7 bases not matched to a gene. CDR3 nucleotide sequence: TGTGCCAGCTCACCAAGACAGGGGCAGTCGAATGAGCAGTTCTTC. This gives the protein CASSPRQGQSNEQFF.

The genes are TRBV10-2 and TRBJ2-2; 10 positions agree with TRBD2. Germline CDR1 is WSHSY and CDR2 is SAAADI. This CDR3 comprises 16 residues. V shed 2 bases and J 4 bases; nucleotides not matched to a gene: 4. The CDR3 is CASSELAGVPTGELFF. The CDR3 region has the DNA TGCGCCAGCAGTGAGCTAGCGGGAGTCCCCACCGGGGAGCTGTTTTTT.